A single sample is the source of the 2 T cell receptor beta chains below, sequenced in a study of shared clonotypes between healthy human individuals. Data came from immunoSEQ multiplex PCR; TCRdb stores just in-frame clones and leaves some out. This sample has millions of clones, with 85% to 95% found just once. Sequencing was done on a sample of naive CD4+ T cells sorted from blood. Subset defined: CD45RA+ positively selected. Receptors were obtained from a man younger than 30 in good health.

This clone was detected once. The J gene is TRBJ2-3, the V gene TRBV19; D remains ambiguous. The CDR3 has 13 amino acids. The germline V gene encodes CDR1 LNHDA and CDR2 SQIVND (reference sequence). Trimming removed 7 bases from V and 0 bases from J, with 8 bases in between. For the CDR3, the DNA is TGTGCCAGTATGGGCAGCAGCACAGATACGCAGTATTTT. The encoded protein is CASMGSSTDTQYF.

Comment on this clone: Within the sample, other DNA sequences also encode this same CDR3. The chain employs TRBV5-1 and TRBJ2-7, with 7 bases aligning to TRBD2. The junction had 3 bases not matched to a gene; V was cut back by 0 bases and J by 0 bases. CDR3 length: 15 amino acids. Per germline, CDR1 SGHRS and CDR2 YFSETQ. Here the CDR3 DNA reads TGCGCCAGCAGCTTGGAAGCGGGGCCCTCCTACGAGCAGTACTTC. Translated, it gives CASSLEAGPSYEQYF.